Presented here are 25 T cell receptor beta chains from one specimen sequenced in a study of blood T cell repertoires in COVID-19. Sequencing used immunoSEQ multiplex PCR; TCRdb keeps in-frame clones, though not all of them. Of 200,000 to 250,000 clones detected, around nine tenths appear once; the ten largest clones hold 3.7%. Specimen: PBMCs or T cells enriched from blood (not recorded which). These receptors came from a woman in her 30s who had been exposed to COVID-19.

A note on this clone: One end of the junction is discordant with germline, which a read error may explain. CDR3 DNA sequence: TGTGCTAGCAGCCGGGGACTAGCGGGAGTAGGGGATACGCAGTATTTT. Protein sequence: CASSRGLAGVGDTQYF. The chain links TRBV7-7 to TRBJ2-3, with 14 positions matching TRBD2. In germline, CDR1 is SSHAT, CDR2 FNYEAQ (reference sequence). The CDR3 covers 16 residues.

The V and J genes are TRBV9 and TRBJ2-1; TRBD2 aligns across 7 bases. After removal of 0 bases from V and 2 bases from J, the junction contained 8 bases not matched to a gene. The CDR3 is 17 amino acids. CDR1 and CDR2 from the germline V gene are SGDLS and YYNGEE. CDR3 nucleotides: TGTGCCAGCAGCGTAGCGTCATTGGCGGGAGCCTACAATGAGCAGTTCTTC. This encodes CASSVASLAGAYNEQFF. Filled out from reference TRBV9 and TRBJ2-1, the complete variable domain reads DSGVTQTPKHLITATGQRVTLRCSPRSGDLSVYWYQQSLDQGLQFLIQYYNGEERAKGNILERFSAQQFPDLHSELNLSSLELGDSALYFCASSVASLAGAYNEQFFGPGTRLTVL.

The rearrangement joins TRBV25-1 to TRBJ2-2; perhaps TRBD1 as D (5 bases). CDR1 is MGHDK, CDR2 SYGVNS, per germline. There are 14 residues in the CDR3. Trimming took 5 bases from V and 2 from J, leaving 9 bases between them. DNA of the CDR3: TGTGCCAGCAGTTCAGGGATTAACACCGGGGAGCTGTTTTTT. It is translated as CASSSGINTGELFF. The whole variable domain, remainder taken from reference TRBV25-1 and TRBJ2-2, is EADIYQTPRYLVIGTGKKITLECSQTMGHDKMYWYQQDPGMELHLIHYSYGVNSTEKGDLSSESTVSRIRTEHFPLTLESARPSHTSQYLCASSSGINTGELFFGEGSRLTVL.

This clone appeared once. V is TRBV5-1 and J is TRBJ2-7; the D gene is possibly TRBD1 (5 bases). CDR3 size: 16 residues. Germline V CDR1 and CDR2: SGHRS, YFSETQ. The V end lost 4 bases, the J end lost 4 bases, and 21 bases lay between the germline ends. The CDR3 nucleotides read TGCGCCAGCAGCCTTTCCACAGGTGGGGTACTTTACGAGCAGTACTTC. Amino acid sequence: CASSLSTGGVLYEQYF.

This chain links TRBV19 with TRBJ1-5, with 8 bases identical to TRBD1. This CDR3 region has 13 residues. V dropped 6 bases and J dropped 4; count of bases not matched to a gene: 2. The germline V gene encodes CDR1 LNHDA and CDR2 SQIVND (reference sequence). The chain's CDR3 is CASSRDRNQPQHF. The CDR3 DNA follows: TGTGCCAGTAGCCGGGACAGGAATCAGCCCCAGCATTTT.

This rearrangement joins TRBV4-1 to TRBJ2-5; TRBD1 agrees at 9 bases. Germline assignment: CDR1 MGHRA and CDR2 YSYEKL. Trimming took 1 base from V and 5 from J; bases not matched to a gene: 8. This CDR3 contains 16 residues. CDR3 in amino acids: CASSQGNRGQVETQYF. CDR3 coding DNA: TGCGCCAGCAGCCAAGGAAACAGGGGGCAGGTGGAGACCCAGTACTTC.

The CDR3 coding sequence is TGTGCCAGCTCACCCCTGAGAGCGGGAGTCGGCGGGGAGCTGTTTTTT. This gives the protein CASSPLRAGVGGELFF. The V and J genes are TRBV18 and TRBJ2-2; 8 bases fit TRBD2. Per the germline V gene, CDR1 is KGHSH and CDR2 is LQKENI. The CDR3 is 16 amino acids. The V segment lost 3 bases and the J segment 7 bases; nucleotides outside the gene matches: 10.

The chain links TRBV5-1 to TRBJ2-5; no clear D. V was trimmed by 3 bases and J by 1 base, leaving 7 bases between them. The germline gives CDR1 SGHRS, CDR2 YFSETQ. The CDR3 has 13 residues. The CDR3 sequence is CASSSRTQETQYF. The CDR3 DNA follows: TGCGCCAGCAGCTCGCGAACCCAAGAGACCCAGTACTTC.

J is TRBJ2-7 and V is TRBV27, with a tentative D call TRBD1 (6 bases). Looked up from germline, CDR1 is MNHEY and CDR2 is SMNVEV (reference sequence). The CDR3 contains 14 residues. V was pared by 2 bases and J by 7 bases, with 15 bases between. The CDR3 coding sequence is TGTGCCAGCAGTTTAGGGGGCGGTAGGGATGAGCAGTACTTC. Translating gives CASSLGGGRDEQYF.

The J gene is TRBJ2-2, the V gene TRBV7-9, with TRBD2 matching over 9 bases. The CDR3 contains 14 residues. J was trimmed by 4 bases and V by 3 bases; bases with no gene match: 0. The germline V gene has CDR1 SEHNR and CDR2 FQNEAQ (reference sequence). In DNA, the CDR3 is TGTGCCAGCAGCTTTAGCGGGAGCACCGGGGAGCTGTTTTTT. This sequence encodes CASSFSGSTGELFF.

V is TRBV19 and J is TRBJ2-6; no clear D. The CDR3 is 15 amino acids. Germline V CDR1 and CDR2: LNHDA, SQIVND (reference sequence). The V and J ends lost 3 bases and 3 bases respectively, with 9 bases between them. The CDR3 coding sequence is TGTGCCAGTAGTATTCTGTCCGGTGGGGCCAACGTCCTGACTTTC. This gives the protein CASSILSGGANVLTF. Based on the CDR3 plus reference TRBV19 and TRBJ2-6, the full variable domain is DGGITQSPKYLFRKEGQNVTLSCEQNLNHDAMYWYRQDPGQGLRLIYYSQIVNDFQKGDIAEGYSVSREKKESFPLTVTSAQKNPTAFYLCASSILSGGANVLTFGAGSRLTVL.

This clone was seen once. This chain links TRBV3-1 (or the pseudogene TRBV3-2) with TRBJ2-7, with D tentatively TRBD2 (5 bases). The CDR3 sequence is 13 residues long. Deletions cut 7 bases from V and 6 bases from J, with 16 bases between. Germline CDR1 is LGHDT and CDR2 is YNNKEL (reference sequence). CDR3 in DNA: TGTGCCAGCACCTCAGTATTAGAGGGCGAGCAGTACTTC. Translated: CASTSVLEGEQYF.

The rearrangement links TRBV3-1 (or the pseudogene TRBV3-2) to TRBJ1-1; D gene ambiguous. Trimming pared 4 bases from V and 2 bases from J, leaving 11 bases between. CDR1 and CDR2 from the germline V gene are LGHDT and YNNKEL (reference sequence). CDR3 length: 14 amino acids. The CDR3 sequence: CASSLHGGNTEAFF. CDR3 coding DNA: TGTGCCAGCAGCCTTCACGGAGGAAACACTGAAGCTTTCTTT.

V is TRBV5-1 and J is TRBJ2-5; D unresolved. The CDR3 runs to 14 residues. Germline V lookup: CDR1 SGHRS, CDR2 YFSETQ. Trimming stripped 1 base from V and 3 bases from J, with 10 bases between. The CDR3 spells CASSLSLLEETQYF. DNA of the CDR3: TGCGCCAGCAGCTTGAGCCTCCTGGAAGAGACCCAGTACTTC.

The rearrangement links TRBV7-2 to TRBJ2-1; 8 nucleotides agree with TRBD2. CDR3 length equals 12 residues. Trimming removed 6 bases from V and 9 bases from J; junction bases left unmatched: 4. Germline V gene data show CDR1 as SGHTA and CDR2 as FQGNSA. CDR3 coding DNA: TGTGCCAGCAGTAGTAGCGGGATTGAGCAGTTCTTC. Translated, it gives CASSSSGIEQFF.

This clone was detected only a few times. The chain employs TRBV19 and TRBJ1-5; the D is unclear. Trimming removed 5 bases at V and 0 bases at J, with 5 bases between. The CDR3 extends over 13 amino acids. Germline CDR1 and CDR2: LNHDA and SQIVND (reference sequence). The CDR3 here is CASSPHSNQPQHF. For the CDR3, the DNA is TGTGCCAGTAGTCCCCATAGCAATCAGCCCCAGCATTTT.

This chain connects TRBV19 to TRBJ2-7; 10 bases are a match to TRBD2. The CDR3 spans 15 residues. V lost 6 bases and J lost 0; bases outside the gene matches: 5. The germline V gene encodes CDR1 LNHDA and CDR2 SQIVND (reference sequence). CDR3 region: CASSKLAGGSYEQYF. CDR3 DNA: TGTGCCAGTAGCAAATTAGCGGGAGGCTCCTACGAGCAGTACTTC.

The chain links TRBV19 to TRBJ2-2; 13 nucleotides align to TRBD2. Germline V gene data show CDR1 as LNHDA and CDR2 as SQIVND (reference sequence). This CDR3 has 17 amino acids. The V and J ends lost 5 bases and 1 base, in that order; junction bases with no gene match: 4. The CDR3 sequence: CASSGGLAGLNTGELFF. The DNA for the CDR3 is TGTGCCAGTAGTGGGGGACTAGCGGGGCTGAACACCGGGGAGCTGTTTTTT.

The rearrangement uses TRBV5-4 and TRBJ2-2; 8 bases map to TRBD2. V was clipped by 6 bases and J by 0 bases; unmatched bases: 13. Germline CDR1 reads SGHNT; CDR2 reads YYREEE (reference sequence). The CDR3 spans 18 residues. CDR3 in amino acids: CASTRGGRKHSNTGELFF. For the CDR3, the DNA is TGTGCCAGCACTCGGGGGGGCAGAAAACACTCGAACACCGGGGAGCTGTTTTTT.

The V gene is TRBV18, the J gene TRBJ1-1, with D tentatively TRBD1 (5 bases). V lost 6 bases, J lost 0 bases, and 11 bases lay in between. Germline assignment: CDR1 KGHSH and CDR2 LQKENI. The CDR3 length is 14 residues. This CDR3 reads CASSWGVVNTEAFF. The CDR3 coding sequence is TGTGCCAGCTCCTGGGGGGTTGTGAACACTGAAGCTTTCTTT.

The chain joins TRBV19 to TRBJ2-5; perhaps TRBD2 as D (6 bases). The V gene lost 10 bases and the J gene lost 9 bases, with 15 bases spanning the gap. Per the germline V gene, CDR1 is LNHDA and CDR2 is SQIVND (reference sequence). CDR3 length: 11 amino acids. This CDR3 reads CATTSGGPQYF. As DNA, the CDR3 is TGTGCCACCACTTCCGGAGGGCCCCAGTACTTC.

This chain uses TRBV11-1 with TRBJ2-7, with D perhaps TRBD2 (6 bases). The CDR3 is 15 residues long. CDR1 and CDR2 (germline): SGHAT, FQDESV (reference sequence). V dropped 5 bases and J dropped 2 bases, with 16 bases sitting between them. Here the CDR3 reads CASSVSAGSPYEQYF. Written as DNA, the CDR3 is TGTGCCAGCAGCGTCTCGGCGGGGAGCCCCTACGAGCAGTACTTC.

The V call is TRBV28, the J call TRBJ2-7, with D possibly being TRBD2 (6 bases). V was cut by 7 bases and J by 1 base, with 20 bases left in between. Germline V CDR1 and CDR2: MDHEN, SYDVKM. This CDR3 contains 16 residues. In nucleotides, the CDR3 is TGTGCCAGCACCACACTTAAAGCGGGCCTATCCTACGAGCAGTACTTC. Translated, it gives CASTTLKAGLSYEQYF. Variable domain in full (rest from reference TRBV28 and TRBJ2-7): DVKVTQSSRYLVKRTGEKVFLECVQDMDHENMFWYRQDPGLGLRLIYFSYDVKMKEKGDIPEGYSVSREKKERFSLILESASTNQTSMYLCASTTLKAGLSYEQYFGPGTRLTVT.

This clone showed up just once. The chain recombines TRBV5-4 with TRBJ2-3; 9 bases match TRBD2. The V segment lost 0 bases and the J segment 4 bases; nucleotides outside the gene matches: 6. Looked up from germline, CDR1 is SGHNT and CDR2 is YYREEE (reference sequence). The CDR3 is 16 amino acids. CDR3 in amino acids: CASSLEVSGSADTQYF. In DNA, the CDR3 is TGTGCCAGCAGCTTGGAGGTTAGCGGGAGCGCAGATACGCAGTATTTT.

This sequence joins TRBV7-9 and TRBJ1-2; D is perhaps TRBD1 (5 bases). V shed 3 bases and J shed 2 bases, with 13 bases lying between them. The germline V gene encodes CDR1 SEHNR and CDR2 FQNEAQ (reference sequence). This CDR3 is 15 amino acids long. The CDR3 DNA sequence: TGTGCCAGCAGCTTGCAGGGAAGTTCGAACTATGGCTACACCTTC. This encodes CASSLQGSSNYGYTF.